This T cell receptor (beta chain) was recovered during a study of T cell clonotyping in hematopoietic cell transplantation. Sequenced by immunoSEQ multiplex PCR; TCRdb stores in-frame clones only, minus some. This table holds some 10,000 clones, under 55% found once. The germline CDR1 and CDR2 sequences are GTSNPN and SVGIG (reference sequence). V lost 3 bases and J lost 10, with 9 bases in between. The CDR3 consists of 11 residues. The sequence came from a male patient in his 50s who had an allogeneic stem cell transplant from an unrelated donor, so the T cells may come from the graft donor. Some clones in this sample may be carry-over from other donors' samples. This rearrangement joins TRBV30 to TRBJ1-4; D is unresolved. Material: PBMCs, obtained 30 days after allogeneic stem cell transplant. CDR3 region: CAWRAAGKLFF. CDR3 bases: TGTGCCTGGAGAGCAGCAGGAAAACTGTTTTTT.